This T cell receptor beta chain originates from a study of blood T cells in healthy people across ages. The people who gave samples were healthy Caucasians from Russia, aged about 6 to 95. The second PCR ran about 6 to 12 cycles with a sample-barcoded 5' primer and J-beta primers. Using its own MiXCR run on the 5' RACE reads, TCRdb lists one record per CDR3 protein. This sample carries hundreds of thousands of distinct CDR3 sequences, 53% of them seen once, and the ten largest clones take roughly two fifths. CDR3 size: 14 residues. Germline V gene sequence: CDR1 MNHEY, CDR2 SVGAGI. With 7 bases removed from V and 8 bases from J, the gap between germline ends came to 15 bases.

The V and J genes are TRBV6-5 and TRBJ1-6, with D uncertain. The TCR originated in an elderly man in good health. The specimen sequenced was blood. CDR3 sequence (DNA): TGTGCCAGCAACACTGGTCGGACCTATTCACCCCTCCACTTT. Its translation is CASNTGRTYSPLHF.